This TCR beta chain was identified during a study of blood T cell repertoires in COVID-19. For the study at large: Acute-phase and convalescent COVID-19 samples originated in the United States, Italy and Spain. Sample material is recorded as cDNA or gDNA derived from T cells, B-cell-depleted T cells, or PBMCs.

In the study's own analysis: Estimates of nucleated cell counts were drawn from the amplification of reference gene primers. Generated by immunoSEQ multiplex PCR, the TCRdb table keeps only in-frame clones and is missing some. V and J calls and clone size are those listed in that table; D and trimming were worked out from the DNA. The table has about 83,000 clones, approximately 86% seen once. In germline, CDR1 is MNHEY, CDR2 SVGAGI. This CDR3 is built from 14 residues. V shed 7 bases and J shed 5 bases, with 17 bases lying between them. The receptor was derived from a woman in her 50s with active or convalescent COVID-19. The chain joins TRBV6-5 to TRBJ1-2; tentative D call: TRBD1 (6 bases). Sequencing input: peripheral blood. The CDR3 sequence is CASTLGGARYGYTF. DNA for the CDR3: TGTGCCAGCACCCTAGGGGGGGCGCGATATGGCTACACCTTC.